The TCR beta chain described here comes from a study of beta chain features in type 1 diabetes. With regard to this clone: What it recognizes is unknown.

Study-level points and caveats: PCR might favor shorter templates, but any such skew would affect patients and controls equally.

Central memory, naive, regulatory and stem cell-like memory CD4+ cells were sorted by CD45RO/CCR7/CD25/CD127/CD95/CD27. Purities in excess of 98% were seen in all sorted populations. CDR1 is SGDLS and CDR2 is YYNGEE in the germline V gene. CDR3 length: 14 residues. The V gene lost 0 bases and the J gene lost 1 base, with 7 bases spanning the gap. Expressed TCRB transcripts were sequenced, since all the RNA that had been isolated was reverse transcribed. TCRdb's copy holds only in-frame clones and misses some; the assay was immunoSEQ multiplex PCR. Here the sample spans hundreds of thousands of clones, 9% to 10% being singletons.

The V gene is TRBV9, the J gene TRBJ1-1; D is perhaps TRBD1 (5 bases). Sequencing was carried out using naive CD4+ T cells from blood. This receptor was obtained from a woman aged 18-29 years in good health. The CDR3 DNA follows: TGTGCCAGCAGCGTAGTTGACAGGAACACTGAAGCTTTCTTT. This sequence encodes CASSVVDRNTEAFF.